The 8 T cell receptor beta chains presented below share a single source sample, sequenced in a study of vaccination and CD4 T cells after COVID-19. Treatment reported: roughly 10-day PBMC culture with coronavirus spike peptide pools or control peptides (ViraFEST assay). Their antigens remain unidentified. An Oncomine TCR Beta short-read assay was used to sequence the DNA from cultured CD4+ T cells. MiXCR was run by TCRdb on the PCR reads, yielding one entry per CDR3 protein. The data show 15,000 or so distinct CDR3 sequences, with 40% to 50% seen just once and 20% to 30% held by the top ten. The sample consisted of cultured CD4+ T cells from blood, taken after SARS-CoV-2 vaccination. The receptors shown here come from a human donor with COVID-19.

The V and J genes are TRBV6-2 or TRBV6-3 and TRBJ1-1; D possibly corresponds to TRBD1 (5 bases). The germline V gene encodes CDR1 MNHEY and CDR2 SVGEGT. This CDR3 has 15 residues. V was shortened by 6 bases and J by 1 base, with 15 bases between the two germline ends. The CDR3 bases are TGTGCCAGCAGGACCCGGACACTCACGAACACTGAAGCTTTCTTT. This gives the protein CASRTRTLTNTEAFF.

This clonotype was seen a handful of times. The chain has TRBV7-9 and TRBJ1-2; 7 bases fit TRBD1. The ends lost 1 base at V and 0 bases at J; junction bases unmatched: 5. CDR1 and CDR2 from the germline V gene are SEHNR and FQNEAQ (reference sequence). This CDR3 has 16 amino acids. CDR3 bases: TGTGCCAGCAGCTTAGGAACCGGGACAGCTAACTATGGCTACACCTTC. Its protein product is CASSLGTGTANYGYTF. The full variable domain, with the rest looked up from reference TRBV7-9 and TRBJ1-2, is DTGVSQNPRHKITKRGQNVTFRCDPISEHNRLYWYRQTLGQGPEFLTYFQNEAQLEKSRLLSDRFSAERPKGSFSTLEIQRTEQGDSAMYLCASSLGTGTANYGYTFGSGTRLTVV.

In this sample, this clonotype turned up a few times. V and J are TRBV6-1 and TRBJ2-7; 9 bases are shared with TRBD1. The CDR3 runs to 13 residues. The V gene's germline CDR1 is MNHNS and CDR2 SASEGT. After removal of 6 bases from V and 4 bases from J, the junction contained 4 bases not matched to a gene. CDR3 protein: CASRTGGRYEQYF. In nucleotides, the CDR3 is TGTGCCAGCAGAACAGGGGGCAGATACGAGCAGTACTTC.

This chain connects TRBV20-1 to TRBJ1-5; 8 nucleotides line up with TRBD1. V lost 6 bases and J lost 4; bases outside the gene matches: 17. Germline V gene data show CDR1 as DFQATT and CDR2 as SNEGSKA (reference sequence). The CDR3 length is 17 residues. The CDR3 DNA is TGCAGTGCCCTGACCTTCCCTGGACAGGGCTGGAATCAGCCCCAGCATTTT. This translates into CSALTFPGQGWNQPQHF.

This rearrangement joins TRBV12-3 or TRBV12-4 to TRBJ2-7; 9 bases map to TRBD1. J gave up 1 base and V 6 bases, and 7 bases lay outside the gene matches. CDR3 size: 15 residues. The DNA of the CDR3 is TGTGCCAGCAGCAGCTACAGGGGGCGATCCTACGAGCAGTACTTC. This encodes CASSSYRGRSYEQYF.

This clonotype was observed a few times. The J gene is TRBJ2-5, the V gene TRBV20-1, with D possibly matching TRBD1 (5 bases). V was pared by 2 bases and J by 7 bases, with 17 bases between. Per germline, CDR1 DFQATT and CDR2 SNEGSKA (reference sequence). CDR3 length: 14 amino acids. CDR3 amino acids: CSARSGALNMTQYF. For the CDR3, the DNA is TGCAGTGCTAGAAGTGGGGCTCTAAACATGACCCAGTACTTC.

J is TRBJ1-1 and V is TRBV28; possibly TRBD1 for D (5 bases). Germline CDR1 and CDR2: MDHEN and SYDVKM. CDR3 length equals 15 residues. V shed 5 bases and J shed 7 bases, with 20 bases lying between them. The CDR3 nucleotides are TGTGCCAGCAGTCCGGGGGGAGGGACTTTGTATGAAGCTTTCTTT. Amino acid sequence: CASSPGGGTLYEAFF. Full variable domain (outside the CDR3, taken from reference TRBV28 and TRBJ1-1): DVKVTQSSRYLVKRTGEKVFLECVQDMDHENMFWYRQDPGLGLRLIYFSYDVKMKEKGDIPEGYSVSREKKERFSLILESASTNQTSMYLCASSPGGGTLYEAFFGQGTRLTVV.

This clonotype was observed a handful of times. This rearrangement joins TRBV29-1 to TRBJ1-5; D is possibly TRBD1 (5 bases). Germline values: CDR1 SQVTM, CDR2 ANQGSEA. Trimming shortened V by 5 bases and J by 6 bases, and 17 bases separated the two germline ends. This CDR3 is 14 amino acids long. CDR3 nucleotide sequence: TGCAGCGTTCAACCCCAGGGAGCAGGTCAGCCCCAGCATTTT. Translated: CSVQPQGAGQPQHF.